A single sample gave rise to the 11 T cell receptor beta chains below, sequenced in a study of STAT5B mutations in CD4+ large granular lymphocyte leukemia. Assay used: immunoSEQ multiplex PCR; TCRdb lists only in-frame clones, some missing. Here the sample spans tens of thousands of clones, around nine tenths being singletons. The sequenced material came from CD4+ T cells from blood buffy coats. These receptors originate from a human donor in good health.

J is TRBJ2-3 and V is TRBV5-1, with a tentative D call TRBD1 (5 bases). This CDR3 has 14 amino acids. Germline V gene data show CDR1 as SGHRS and CDR2 as YFSETQ. Deletions cut 1 base from V and 3 bases from J, with 9 bases between. DNA for the CDR3: TGCGCCAGCAGCTTGCAGGGCGATACAGATACGCAGTATTTT. Encoded protein: CASSLQGDTDTQYF. Complete variable domain (other parts from reference TRBV5-1 and TRBJ2-3): KAGVTQTPRYLIKTRGQQVTLSCSPISGHRSVSWYQQTPGQGLQFLFEYFSETQRNKGNFPGRFSGRQFSNSRSEMNVSTLELGDSALYLCASSLQGDTDTQYFGPGTRLTVL.

This clone is medium-sized. V usage is TRBV21-1 and J usage is TRBJ2-1; whether TRBD1, the table's D call, matches the DNA was not checked. TRBV21-1 is recorded as a pseudogene. The CDR3 runs to 15 residues. The CDR3 region is CASSPQGACSNEQFF. In nucleotides, the CDR3 is TGTGCCAGCAGCCCACAGGGGGCGTGTAGCAATGAGCAGTTCTTC.

The rearrangement uses TRBV5-4 and TRBJ2-2, with D tentatively TRBD1 (6 bases). Germline V CDR1 and CDR2: SGHNT, YYREEE (reference sequence). The CDR3 is made up of 13 amino acids. The V end lost 2 bases, the J end lost 5 bases, and 7 bases lay between the germline ends. The CDR3 bases are TGTGCCAGCAGCTTCACAGGGACCGGGGAGCTGTTTTTT. Protein sequence: CASSFTGTGELFF.

The chain is built from TRBV18 and TRBJ1-2; D is uncertain. The CDR3 runs 13 residues. V was cut by 8 bases and J by 3 bases, with 13 bases left in between. In germline, CDR1 is KGHSH, CDR2 LQKENI. The DNA for the CDR3 is TGTGCCAGCGCATCGAATGTCGACTATGGCTACACCTTC. Protein: CASASNVDYGYTF.

CDR3 DNA: TGTGCCTGGCACTTTGGGGGCACCTCCTACGAGCAGTACTTC. Encoded protein: CAWHFGGTSYEQYF. This chain joins TRBV30 and TRBJ2-7; possible D gene TRBD1, 6 bases. Germline-derived CDR1 and CDR2 are GTSNPN and SVGIG (reference sequence). The CDR3 is 14 residues long. Deletions cut 5 bases from V and 0 bases from J, with 14 bases between.

The chain combines TRBV7-9 with TRBJ2-7; D call uncertain. CDR1 SEHNR and CDR2 FQNEAQ come from the germline V gene (reference sequence). The CDR3 totals 13 residues. The V end lost 5 bases, the J end lost 6 bases, and 14 bases lay between the germline ends. Here the CDR3 reads CASSPTAAFEQYF. The CDR3 region has the DNA TGTGCCAGCAGCCCCACCGCGGCTTTCGAGCAGTACTTC.

V gene TRBV5-4 combines with J gene TRBJ2-7; TRBD1 aligns across 7 bases. V trimming: 4 bases; J trimming: 3 bases; junction bases outside the gene matches: 7. This CDR3 has 14 amino acids. Germline V gene sequence: CDR1 SGHNT, CDR2 YYREEE (reference sequence). The CDR3 DNA reads TGTGCCAGCAGCCCTGGGACAGAGAGCTACGAGCAGTACTTC. Translated: CASSPGTESYEQYF.

The genes are TRBV5-4 and TRBJ1-6; D gene ambiguous. Germline V gives CDR1 SGHNT, CDR2 YYREEE (reference sequence). Trimming removed 0 bases at V and 7 bases at J, with 5 bases between. This CDR3 contains 13 residues. CDR3 DNA sequence: TGTGCCAGCAGCTTGGGTCCAAATTCACCCCTCCACTTT. Encoded protein: CASSLGPNSPLHF.

V is TRBV19 and J is TRBJ2-1; the match to TRBD2 covers 7 bases. V gave up 3 bases and J gave up 7 bases; unmatched junction bases: 3. Germline assignment: CDR1 LNHDA and CDR2 SQIVND (reference sequence). The CDR3 runs 13 residues. The CDR3 loop reads CASSIWGGNEQFF. As DNA, the CDR3 is TGTGCCAGTAGTATCTGGGGGGGAAATGAGCAGTTCTTC.

This rearrangement joins TRBV2 to TRBJ2-3; the D is unclear. V lost 5 bases and J 4 bases, leaving 7 bases between the germline ends. Looked up from germline, CDR1 is SNHLY and CDR2 is FYNNEI. CDR3 length: 12 amino acids. CDR3 protein: CASSREADTQYF. CDR3 nucleotide sequence: TGTGCCAGCAGTCGAGAGGCAGATACGCAGTATTTT.

The rearrangement uses TRBV30 and TRBJ2-7; TRBD1 matches at 8 bases. After removal of 0 bases from V and 3 bases from J, the junction contained 7 bases not matched to a gene. Germline V CDR1 and CDR2: GTSNPN, SVGIG (reference sequence). The CDR3 is 15 amino acids. DNA of the CDR3: TGTGCCTGGAGTGTATCTGGGACAGGCAACTACGAGCAGTACTTC. Its protein is CAWSVSGTGNYEQYF. Variable domain in full (rest from reference TRBV30 and TRBJ2-7): SQTIHQWPATLVQPVGSPLSLECTVEGTSNPNLYWYRQAAGRGLQLLFYSVGIGQISSEVPQNLSASRPQDRQFILSSKKLLLSDSGFYLCAWSVSGTGNYEQYFGPGTRLTVT.